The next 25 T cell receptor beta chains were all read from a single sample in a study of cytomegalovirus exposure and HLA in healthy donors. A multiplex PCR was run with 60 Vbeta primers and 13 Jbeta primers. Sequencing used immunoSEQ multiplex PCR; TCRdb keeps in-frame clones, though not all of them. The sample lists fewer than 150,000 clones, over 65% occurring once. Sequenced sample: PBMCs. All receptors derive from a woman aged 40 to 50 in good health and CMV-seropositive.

DNA of the CDR3: TGTGCCAGCAGCGTAGTTAGCGGGGGGACCGGGGAGCTGTTTTTT. It is translated as CASSVVSGGTGELFF. The V gene is TRBV9, the J gene TRBJ2-2; 10 bases are a match to TRBD2. In germline, CDR1 is SGDLS, CDR2 YYNGEE. The CDR3 is made up of 15 amino acids. Trimming took 0 bases from V and 5 from J; bases not matched to a gene: 1.

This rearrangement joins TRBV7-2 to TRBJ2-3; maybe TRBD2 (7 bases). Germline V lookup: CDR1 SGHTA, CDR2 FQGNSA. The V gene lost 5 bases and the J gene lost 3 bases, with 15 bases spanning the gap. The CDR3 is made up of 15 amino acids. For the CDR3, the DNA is TGTGCCAGCAGCCCGGGGGGCCCTAGAACAGATACGCAGTATTTT. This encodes CASSPGGPRTDTQYF.

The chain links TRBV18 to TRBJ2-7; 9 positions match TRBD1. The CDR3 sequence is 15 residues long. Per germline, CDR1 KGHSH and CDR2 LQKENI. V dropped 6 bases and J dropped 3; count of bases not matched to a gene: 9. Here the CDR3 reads CASSVLSGQGYEQYF. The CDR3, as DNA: TGTGCCAGCTCGGTCCTCTCGGGACAGGGCTACGAGCAGTACTTC.

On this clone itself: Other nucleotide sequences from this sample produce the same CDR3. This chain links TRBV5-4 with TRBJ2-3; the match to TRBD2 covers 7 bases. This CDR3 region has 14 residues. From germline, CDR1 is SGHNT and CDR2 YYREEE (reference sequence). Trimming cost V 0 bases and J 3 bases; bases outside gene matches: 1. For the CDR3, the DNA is TGTGCCAGCAGCTTGGGGGGGGGAACAGATACGCAGTATTTT. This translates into CASSLGGGTDTQYF.

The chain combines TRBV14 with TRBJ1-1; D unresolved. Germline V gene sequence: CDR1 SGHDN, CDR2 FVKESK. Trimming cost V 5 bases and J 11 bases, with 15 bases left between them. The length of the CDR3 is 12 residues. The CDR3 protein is CASSYRVERAFF. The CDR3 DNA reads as TGTGCCAGCAGCTACCGGGTGGAACGGGCTTTCTTT.

The CDR3 nucleotides read TGTGCCAGCAGCTTGGTCAATGGGGGGAATGAGCAGTTCTTC. Protein: CASSLVNGGNEQFF. This chain connects TRBV7-9 to TRBJ2-1, with D possibly TRBD2 on 6 matching bases. Trimming pared 3 bases from V and 7 bases from J, leaving 13 bases between. The CDR3 contains 14 residues. Germline CDR1 is SEHNR and CDR2 is FQNEAQ (reference sequence).

CDR3 sequence (DNA): TGTGCCAGCAGCCCGGGACTAGCGGGGGGAAGGGAGACCCAGTACTTC. It specifies CASSPGLAGGRETQYF. This rearrangement joins TRBV11-3 to TRBJ2-5; 15 bases align to TRBD2. V was pared by 5 bases and J by 5 bases, with 6 bases of the junction left unmatched. The germline V gene has CDR1 SGHNT and CDR2 YENEEA. There are 16 residues in the CDR3. The full variable domain, with the rest looked up from reference TRBV11-3 and TRBJ2-5, is EAGVVQSPRYKIIEKKQPVAFWCNPISGHNTLYWYLQNLGQGPELLIRYENEEAVDDSQLPKDRFSAERLKGVDSTLKIQPAELGDSAVYLCASSPGLAGGRETQYFGPGTRLLVL.

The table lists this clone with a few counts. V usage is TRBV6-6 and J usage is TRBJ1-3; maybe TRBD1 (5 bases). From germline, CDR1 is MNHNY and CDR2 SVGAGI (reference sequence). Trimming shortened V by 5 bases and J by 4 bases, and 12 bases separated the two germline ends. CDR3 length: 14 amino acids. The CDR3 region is CASSKTDTGNTIYF. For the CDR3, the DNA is TGTGCCAGCAGTAAGACAGATACCGGAAACACCATATATTTT.

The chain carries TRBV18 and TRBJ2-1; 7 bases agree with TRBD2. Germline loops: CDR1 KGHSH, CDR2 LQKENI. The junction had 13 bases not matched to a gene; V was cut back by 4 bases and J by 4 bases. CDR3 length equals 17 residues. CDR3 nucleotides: TGTGCCAGCTCACAGGGTACTAGCGACCTACGTTACAATGAGCAGTTCTTC. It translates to CASSQGTSDLRYNEQFF. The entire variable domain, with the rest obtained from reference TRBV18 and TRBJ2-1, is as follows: NAGVMQNPRHLVRRRGQEARLRCSPMKGHSHVYWYRQLPEEGLKFMVYLQKENIIDESGMPKERFSAEFPKEGPSILRIQQVVRGDSAAYFCASSQGTSDLRYNEQFFGPGTRLTVL.

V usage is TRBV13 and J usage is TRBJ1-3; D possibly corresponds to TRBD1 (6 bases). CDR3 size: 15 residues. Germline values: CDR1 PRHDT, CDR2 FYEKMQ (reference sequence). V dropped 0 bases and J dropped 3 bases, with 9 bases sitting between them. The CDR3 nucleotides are TGTGCCAGCAGCTTAGGCGTACAGGGTGGAAACACCATATATTTT. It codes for CASSLGVQGGNTIYF.

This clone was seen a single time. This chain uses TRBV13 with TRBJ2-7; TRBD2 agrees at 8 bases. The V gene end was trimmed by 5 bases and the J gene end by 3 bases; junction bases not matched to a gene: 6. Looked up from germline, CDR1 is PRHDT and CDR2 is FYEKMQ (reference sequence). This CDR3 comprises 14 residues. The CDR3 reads CASSLRTSHYEQYF. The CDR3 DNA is TGTGCCAGCAGCCTACGGACTAGCCACTACGAGCAGTACTTC.

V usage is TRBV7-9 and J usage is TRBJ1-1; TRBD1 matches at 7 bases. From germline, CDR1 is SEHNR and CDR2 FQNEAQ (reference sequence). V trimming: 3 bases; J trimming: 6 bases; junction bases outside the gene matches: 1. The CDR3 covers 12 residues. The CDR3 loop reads CASSLGQSEAFF. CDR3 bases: TGTGCCAGCAGCTTGGGACAGTCTGAAGCTTTCTTT.

In nucleotides, the CDR3 is TGCAGCGCCAGGGAGGGATTGAACACTGAAGCTTTCTTT. It is translated as CSAREGLNTEAFF. The chain joins TRBV29-1 to TRBJ1-1, with D perhaps matching TRBD1 (5 bases). Germline values: CDR1 SQVTM, CDR2 ANQGSEA. This CDR3 spans 13 amino acids. Trimming took 7 bases from V and 0 from J, leaving 12 bases between them.

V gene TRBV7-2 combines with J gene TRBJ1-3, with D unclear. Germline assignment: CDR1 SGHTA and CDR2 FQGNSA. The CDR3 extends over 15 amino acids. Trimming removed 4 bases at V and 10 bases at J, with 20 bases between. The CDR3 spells CASSSPSGLTRTIYF. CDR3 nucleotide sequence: TGTGCCAGCAGCTCCCCCAGCGGACTGACAAGGACCATATATTTT.

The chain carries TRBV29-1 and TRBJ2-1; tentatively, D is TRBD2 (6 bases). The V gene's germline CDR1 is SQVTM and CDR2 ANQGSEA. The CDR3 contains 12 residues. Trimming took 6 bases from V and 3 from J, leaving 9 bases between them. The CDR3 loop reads CSVGTGYNEQFF. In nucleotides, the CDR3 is TGCAGCGTCGGGACTGGCTACAATGAGCAGTTCTTC.

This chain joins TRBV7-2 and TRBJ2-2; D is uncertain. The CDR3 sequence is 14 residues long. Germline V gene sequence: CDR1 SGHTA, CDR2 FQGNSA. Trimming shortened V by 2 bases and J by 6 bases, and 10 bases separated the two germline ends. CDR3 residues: CASSLQRLSGELFF. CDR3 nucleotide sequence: TGTGCCAGCAGCTTACAGCGATTATCCGGGGAGCTGTTTTTT. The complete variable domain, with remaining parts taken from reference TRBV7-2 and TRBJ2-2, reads GAGVSQSPSNKVTEKGKDVELRCDPISGHTALYWYRQSLGQGLEFLIYFQGNSAPDKSGLPSDRFSAERTGGSVSTLTIQRTQQEDSAVYLCASSLQRLSGELFFGEGSRLTVL.

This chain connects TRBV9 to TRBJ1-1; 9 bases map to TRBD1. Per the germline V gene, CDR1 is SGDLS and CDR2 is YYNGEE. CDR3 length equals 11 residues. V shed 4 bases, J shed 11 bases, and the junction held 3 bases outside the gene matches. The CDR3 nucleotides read TGTGCCAGCAGCCCCGGACAGGGGGCTTTCTTT. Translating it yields CASSPGQGAFF.

DNA for the CDR3: TGTGCCAGCAGACGGACAGGGAGGGAGACCCAGTACTTC. Encoded protein: CASRRTGRETQYF. The chain joins TRBV14 to TRBJ2-5, with 8 bases lining up with TRBD1. With V trimmed by 6 bases and J by 5 bases, 5 bases remained unmatched. Germline V gene data show CDR1 as SGHDN and CDR2 as FVKESK. The CDR3 sequence is 13 residues long.

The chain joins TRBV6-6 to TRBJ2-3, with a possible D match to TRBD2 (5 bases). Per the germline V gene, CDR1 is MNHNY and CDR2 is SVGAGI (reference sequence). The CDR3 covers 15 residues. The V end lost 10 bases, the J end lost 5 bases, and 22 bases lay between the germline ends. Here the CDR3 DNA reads TGTGCCACCCACCGGGGTATTAGGGCGGGAGATACGCAGTATTTT. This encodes CATHRGIRAGDTQYF.

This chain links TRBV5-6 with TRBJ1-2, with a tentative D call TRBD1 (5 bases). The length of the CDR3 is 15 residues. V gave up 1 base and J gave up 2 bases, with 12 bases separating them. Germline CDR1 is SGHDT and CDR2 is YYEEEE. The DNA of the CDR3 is TGTGCCAGCAGCTTGTGGGGGGGAGAGAACTATGGCTACACCTTC. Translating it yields CASSLWGGENYGYTF.

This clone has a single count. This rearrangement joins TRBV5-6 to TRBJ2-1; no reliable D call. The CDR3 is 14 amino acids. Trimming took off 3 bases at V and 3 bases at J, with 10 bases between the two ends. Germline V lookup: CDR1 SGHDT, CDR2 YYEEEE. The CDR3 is CASSWSRVYNEQFF. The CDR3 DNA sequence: TGTGCCAGCAGCTGGAGTCGCGTCTACAATGAGCAGTTCTTC.

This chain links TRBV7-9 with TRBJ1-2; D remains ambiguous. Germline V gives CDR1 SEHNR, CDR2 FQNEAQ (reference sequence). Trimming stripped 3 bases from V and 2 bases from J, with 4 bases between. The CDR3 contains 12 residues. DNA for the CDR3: TGTGCCAGCAGCTTCAGGAACTATGGCTACACCTTC. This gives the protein CASSFRNYGYTF. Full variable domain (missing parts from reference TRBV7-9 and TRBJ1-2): DTGVSQNPRHKITKRGQNVTFRCDPISEHNRLYWYRQTLGQGPEFLTYFQNEAQLEKSRLLSDRFSAERPKGSFSTLEIQRTEQGDSAMYLCASSFRNYGYTFGSGTRLTVV.

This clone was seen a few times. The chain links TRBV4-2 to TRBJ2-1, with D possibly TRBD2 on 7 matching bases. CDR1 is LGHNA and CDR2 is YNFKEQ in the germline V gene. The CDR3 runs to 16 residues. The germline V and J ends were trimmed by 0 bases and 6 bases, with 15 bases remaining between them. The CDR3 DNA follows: TGTGCCAGCAGCCAAGATGAGGGGGGGGCGGTCAATGAGCAGTTCTTC. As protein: CASSQDEGGAVNEQFF.

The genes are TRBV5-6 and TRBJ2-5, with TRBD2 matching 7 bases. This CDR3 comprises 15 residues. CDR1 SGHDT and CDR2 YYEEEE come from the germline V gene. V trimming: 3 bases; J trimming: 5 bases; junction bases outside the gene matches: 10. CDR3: CASSYTPGRWETQYF. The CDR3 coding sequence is TGTGCCAGCAGCTACACCCCCGGGAGGTGGGAGACCCAGTACTTC.

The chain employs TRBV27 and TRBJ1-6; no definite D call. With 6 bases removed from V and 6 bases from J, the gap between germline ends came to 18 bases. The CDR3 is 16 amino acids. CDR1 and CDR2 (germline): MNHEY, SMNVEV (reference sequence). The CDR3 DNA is TGTGCCAGCAGCCCTGCCGGGTTCTCGTTTAATTCACCCCTCCACTTT. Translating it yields CASSPAGFSFNSPLHF.